At least ten counts were recorded for the clone carrying this T cell receptor beta chain. The sample is drawn from a study of T cells after yellow fever vaccination. Germline CDR1 MDHEN, CDR2 SYDVKM. V lost 5 bases and J lost 8; bases outside the gene matches: 12. The CDR3 covers 17 residues. TCRdb reprocessed the 5' RACE reads with MiXCR, giving one entry per CDR3 protein. The table includes about 57,000 distinct CDR3 sequences, approximately 7.4% detected once. The sample was CD8+ T cells sorted from PBMCs, taken 15 days after the yellow fever booster vaccination. This chain links TRBV28 with TRBJ2-1, with 13 bases fitting TRBD2. This clonotype originated in a young man who received the YFV17D yellow fever vaccine. In nucleotides, the CDR3 is TGTGCCAGCAGTCCATGGACTAGCGGGAGCCCCACCTATGAGCAGTTCTTC. Encoded protein: CASSPWTSGSPTYEQFF. Variable domain in full (rest from reference TRBV28 and TRBJ2-1): DVKVTQSSRYLVKRTGEKVFLECVQDMDHENMFWYRQDPGLGLRLIYFSYDVKMKEKGDIPEGYSVSREKKERFSLILESASTNQTSMYLCASSPWTSGSPTYEQFFGPGTRLTVL.